This T cell receptor (beta chain) derives from a study of cytomegalovirus exposure and HLA in healthy donors. Study-level information: HLA-typed donors contributed around 88 million unique TCRs, which were held in an early data release.

Donors in the study were healthy people who gave bone marrow. This CDR3 comprises 15 residues. Germline CDR1 MNHNY, CDR2 SVGAGI (reference sequence). V lost 0 bases to trimming and J lost 7 bases; unmatched junction nucleotides: 3. Primers: 60 Vbeta forward and 13 Jbeta reverse. The method was immunoSEQ multiplex PCR; TCRdb's version includes in-frame clones alone and lacks a portion of them. The sample includes about 150,000 clones, 80% of them seen just once. In this sample, this clone turned up once. The receptor was isolated from a woman in her 40s in good health and CMV-seronegative. V usage is TRBV6-6 and J usage is TRBJ1-6, with 7 bases fitting TRBD1. Sequencing was carried out using PBMCs. The CDR3 loop reads CASSYSTGWNSPLHF. The CDR3 DNA reads TGTGCCAGCAGTTACTCGACAGGGTGGAATTCACCCCTCCACTTT.